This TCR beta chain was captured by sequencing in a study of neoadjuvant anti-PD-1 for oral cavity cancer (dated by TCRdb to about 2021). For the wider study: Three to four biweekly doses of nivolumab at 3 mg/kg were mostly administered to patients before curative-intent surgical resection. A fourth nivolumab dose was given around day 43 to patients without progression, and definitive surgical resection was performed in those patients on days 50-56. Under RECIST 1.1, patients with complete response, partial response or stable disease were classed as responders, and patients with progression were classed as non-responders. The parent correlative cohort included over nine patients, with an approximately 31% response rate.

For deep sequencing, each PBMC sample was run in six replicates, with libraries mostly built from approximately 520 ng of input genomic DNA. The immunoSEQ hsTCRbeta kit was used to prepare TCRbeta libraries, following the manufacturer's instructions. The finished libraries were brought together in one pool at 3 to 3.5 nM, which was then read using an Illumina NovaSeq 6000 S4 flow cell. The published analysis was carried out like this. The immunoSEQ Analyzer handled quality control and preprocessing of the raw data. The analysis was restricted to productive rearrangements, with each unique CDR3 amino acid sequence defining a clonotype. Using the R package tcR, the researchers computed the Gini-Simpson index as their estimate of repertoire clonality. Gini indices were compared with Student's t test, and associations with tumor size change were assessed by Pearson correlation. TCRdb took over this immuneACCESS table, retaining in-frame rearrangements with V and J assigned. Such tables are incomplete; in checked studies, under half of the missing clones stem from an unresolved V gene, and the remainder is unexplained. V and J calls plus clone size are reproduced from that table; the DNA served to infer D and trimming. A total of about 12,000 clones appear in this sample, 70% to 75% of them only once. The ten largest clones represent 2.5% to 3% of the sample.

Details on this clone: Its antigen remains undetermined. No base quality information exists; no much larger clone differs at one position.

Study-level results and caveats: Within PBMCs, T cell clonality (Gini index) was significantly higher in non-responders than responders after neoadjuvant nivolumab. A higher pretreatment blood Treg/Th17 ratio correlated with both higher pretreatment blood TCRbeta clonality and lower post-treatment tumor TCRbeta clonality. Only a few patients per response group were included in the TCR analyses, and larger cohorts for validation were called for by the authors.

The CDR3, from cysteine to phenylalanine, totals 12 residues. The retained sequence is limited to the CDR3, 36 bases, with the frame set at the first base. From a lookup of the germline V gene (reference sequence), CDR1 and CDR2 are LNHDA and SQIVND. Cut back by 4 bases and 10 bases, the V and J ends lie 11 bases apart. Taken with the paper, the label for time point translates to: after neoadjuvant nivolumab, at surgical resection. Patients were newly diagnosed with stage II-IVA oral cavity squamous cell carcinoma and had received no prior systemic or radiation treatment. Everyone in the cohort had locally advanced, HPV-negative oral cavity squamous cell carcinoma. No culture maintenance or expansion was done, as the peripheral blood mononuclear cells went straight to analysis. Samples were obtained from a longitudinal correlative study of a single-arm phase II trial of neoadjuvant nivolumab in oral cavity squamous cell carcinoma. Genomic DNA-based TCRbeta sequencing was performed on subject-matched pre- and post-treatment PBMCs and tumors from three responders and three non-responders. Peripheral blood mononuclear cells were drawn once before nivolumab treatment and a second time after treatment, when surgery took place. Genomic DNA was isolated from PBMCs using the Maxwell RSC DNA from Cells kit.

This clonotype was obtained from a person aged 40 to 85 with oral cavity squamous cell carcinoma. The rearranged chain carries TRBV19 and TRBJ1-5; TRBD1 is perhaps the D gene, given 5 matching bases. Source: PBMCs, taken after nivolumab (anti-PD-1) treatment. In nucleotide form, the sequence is TGTGCCAGTAGTACCCCCAGGGCTCCCCAGCATTTT. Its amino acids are CASSTPRAPQHF.